The 23 T cell receptor beta chains reported below all come from one sample, sequenced in a study of vaccination effects on CD4 cells after COVID-19. Clones were sequenced by immunoSEQ multiplex PCR, and TCRdb holds only the in-frame ones, with some missing. This sample has approximately 47,000 clones, with about 78% found just once. It was after around eleven days of culture that CD4+ T cells were isolated. These TCRs are of unknown antigen specificity. This specimen was CD4+ T cells from PBMCs cultured without peptide, taken before COVID-19 vaccination. The receptors come from a human donor who had a prior SARS-CoV-2 infection.

The CDR3 DNA is TGTGCCAGCAGCTTGGTATCTACTGGGGCCAACGTCCTGACTTTC. This gives the protein CASSLVSTGANVLTF. V usage is TRBV5-6 and J usage is TRBJ2-6; D unresolved. The length of the CDR3 is 15 residues. Trimming took off 0 bases at V and 2 bases at J, with 6 bases between the two ends. CDR1 is SGHDT and CDR2 is YYEEEE in the germline V gene.

The V gene is TRBV2, the J gene TRBJ1-2, with D perhaps matching TRBD1 (5 bases). Germline CDR1 is SNHLY and CDR2 is FYNNEI. V shed 7 bases and J shed 6 bases, with 18 bases lying between them. The CDR3 totals 14 residues. The CDR3 DNA reads as TGTGCCAGCACCCCGCGGGGCACAGTACATGGCTACACCTTC. Translation: CASTPRGTVHGYTF.

The chain recombines TRBV3-1 (or the pseudogene TRBV3-2) with TRBJ2-1; no clear D. CDR1 LGHDT and CDR2 YNNKEL come from the germline V gene (reference sequence). The V end lost 5 bases, the J end lost 3 bases, and 11 bases lay between the germline ends. This CDR3 is built from 14 residues. The CDR3 here is CASSETSDYNEQFF. In nucleotides, the CDR3 is TGTGCCAGCAGCGAGACTTCGGACTACAATGAGCAGTTCTTC.

The J gene is TRBJ1-1, the V gene TRBV2; D gene uncertain. V was pared by 3 bases and J by 1 base, with 6 bases between. The CDR3 covers 13 residues. CDR1 is SNHLY and CDR2 is FYNNEI in the germline V gene. CDR3 bases: TGTGCCAGCAGTGACAGGACGAACACTGAAGCTTTCTTT. It codes for CASSDRTNTEAFF.

CDR3 in amino acids: CASSVWGSETQYF. CDR3 coding DNA: TGTGCCAGTAGTGTTTGGGGGTCAGAGACCCAGTACTTC. The V call is TRBV19, the J call TRBJ2-5, with D possibly called TRBD1 or TRBD2 (5 bases each). CDR3 length: 13 residues. V was pared by 5 bases and J by 4 bases, with 11 bases between. CDR1 is LNHDA and CDR2 is SQIVND in the germline V gene (reference sequence). Full variable domain (missing parts from reference TRBV19 and TRBJ2-5): DGGITQSPKYLFRKEGQNVTLSCEQNLNHDAMYWYRQDPGQGLRLIYYSQIVNDFQKGDIAEGYSVSREKKESFPLTVTSAQKNPTAFYLCASSVWGSETQYFGPGTRLLVL.

This clone has a single count. CDR3 coding DNA: TGTGCCAGCAGCGTAGGGGAAGGCGGCACCGGGGAGCTGTTTTTT. It yields the protein CASSVGEGGTGELFF. V usage is TRBV9 and J usage is TRBJ2-2; D uncertain. CDR3 length equals 15 residues. The V and J ends lost 0 bases and 4 bases respectively, with 10 bases between them. Germline CDR1 and CDR2: SGDLS and YYNGEE.

The chain joins TRBV2 to TRBJ2-5; 12 bases map to TRBD2. Unmatched junction bases numbered 12, after V lost 6 bases and J lost 4 bases. The CDR3 covers 17 residues. Germline lookup yields CDR1 SNHLY and CDR2 FYNNEI. CDR3 in DNA: TGTGCCAGCAGGAAAAGACTAGCGGGAGTCTTAGGAGAGACCCAGTACTTC. This sequence encodes CASRKRLAGVLGETQYF.

The V gene is TRBV4-1, the J gene TRBJ2-1; 8 bases are shared with TRBD1. CDR1 MGHRA and CDR2 YSYEKL come from the germline V gene. J gave up 5 bases and V 6 bases, and 3 bases lay outside the gene matches. The CDR3 is made up of 13 amino acids. The DNA of the CDR3 is TGCGCCAGCAGACCGACAGGGGACAATGAGCAGTTCTTC. This translates into CASRPTGDNEQFF.

The chain has TRBV2 and TRBJ2-1; D not certain. V lost 4 bases to trimming and J lost 7 bases, with 5 bases between them. The germline V gene encodes CDR1 SNHLY and CDR2 FYNNEI. The CDR3 loop spans 11 amino acids. CDR3 in amino acids: CASSALNEQFF. DNA for the CDR3: TGTGCCAGCAGTGCGCTAAATGAGCAGTTCTTC.

Here the CDR3 DNA reads TGCGCCAGCAGCCAATCTGTGCAGGTCAATCAGCCCCAGCATTTT. Its translation: CASSQSVQVNQPQHF. The chain carries TRBV4-1 and TRBJ1-5; the D is unclear. In germline, CDR1 is MGHRA, CDR2 YSYEKL. Trimming removed 2 bases at V and 3 bases at J, with 11 bases between. The CDR3 length is 15 residues.

This sequence joins TRBV30 and TRBJ1-2, with D possibly being TRBD1 (5 bases). This CDR3 spans 13 amino acids. Germline lookup yields CDR1 GTSNPN and CDR2 SVGIG (reference sequence). V was cut by 0 bases and J by 5 bases, with 10 bases left in between. The CDR3 protein is CAWSVWDRYGYTF. DNA of the CDR3: TGTGCCTGGAGTGTATGGGACCGTTATGGCTACACCTTC.

This chain links TRBV4-3 with TRBJ2-5; D not certain. Deletions cut 1 base from V and 5 bases from J, with 8 bases between. The germline CDR1 and CDR2 sequences are LGHNA and YSLEER. CDR3 size: 13 residues. CDR3: CASSQGLQETQYF. CDR3 DNA sequence: TGCGCCAGCAGCCAAGGGCTTCAGGAGACCCAGTACTTC.

This chain joins TRBV15 and TRBJ2-5, with D tentatively TRBD1 (5 bases). The germline gives CDR1 LNHNV, CDR2 YYDKDF (reference sequence). V dropped 0 bases and J dropped 4 bases, with 12 bases sitting between them. This CDR3 spans 15 amino acids. In nucleotides, the CDR3 is TGTGCCACCAGCAGAGAAGACAGCTCTTTAGAGACCCAGTACTTC. Translation gives CATSREDSSLETQYF.

This clone appeared a single time. The rearrangement uses TRBV6-4 and TRBJ2-3; D unresolved. Deletions cut 3 bases from V and 4 bases from J, with 8 bases between. The CDR3 is made up of 13 amino acids. Germline V gives CDR1 MRHNA, CDR2 SNTAGT. As DNA, the CDR3 is TGTGCCAGCAGTGATAGACGAGCAGATACGCAGTATTTT. This encodes CASSDRRADTQYF.

The V and J genes are TRBV10-3 and TRBJ2-3; 7 bases are a match to TRBD2. Germline V gives CDR1 ENHRY, CDR2 SYGVKD. This CDR3 is built from 13 residues. The junction had 7 bases not matched to a gene; V was cut back by 8 bases and J by 5 bases. CDR3 in DNA: TGTGCCATCGGGGGAGGGCCTGGAGATACGCAGTATTTT. Its protein is CAIGGGPGDTQYF.

This chain joins TRBV3-1 (or the pseudogene TRBV3-2) and TRBJ2-2; 9 bases agree with TRBD1. Germline values: CDR1 LGHDT, CDR2 YNNKEL (reference sequence). The CDR3 extends over 15 amino acids. V shed 5 bases and J 5 bases; nucleotides not matched to a gene: 6. The CDR3 sequence is CASSSGQGGTGELFF. In DNA, the CDR3 is TGTGCCAGCAGCTCGGGACAGGGCGGGACCGGGGAGCTGTTTTTT.

The V gene is TRBV28, the J gene TRBJ2-1, with a possible D match to TRBD2 (5 bases). The germline gives CDR1 MDHEN, CDR2 SYDVKM. Trimming took 5 bases from V and 9 from J, leaving 14 bases between them. This CDR3 is 13 amino acids long. CDR3 sequence: CASSPPARGEQFF. CDR3 coding DNA: TGTGCCAGCAGTCCCCCTGCCCGGGGTGAGCAGTTCTTC.

The chain uses TRBV25-1 and TRBJ1-2; weak D call: TRBD1 (5 bases). Germline CDR1 is MGHDK and CDR2 is SYGVNS. V shed 6 bases and J shed 7 bases, with 12 bases lying between them. The CDR3 length is 12 residues. The CDR3 DNA sequence: TGTGCCAGCAGGGTCCAGGGTACTGGCTACACCTTC. This encodes CASRVQGTGYTF.

This chain joins TRBV14 and TRBJ2-1; D is possibly TRBD2 (6 bases). CDR3 size: 18 residues. The ends were cut back, 5 bases at V and 6 bases at J, with 26 bases in the middle. CDR1 is SGHDN, CDR2 FVKESK, per germline. CDR3 sequence (DNA): TGTGCCAGCAGCGGACCGGGACTTAGGGATATAAGGATCAATGAGCAGTTCTTC. Its translation: CASSGPGLRDIRINEQFF.

This clone was seen only once. The gene calls are TRBV19 and TRBJ2-5; 12 bases are shared with TRBD2. V shed 7 bases, J shed 2 bases, and the junction held 8 bases outside the gene matches. The CDR3 sequence is 16 residues long. CDR1 is LNHDA and CDR2 is SQIVND in the germline V gene (reference sequence). The CDR3 protein is CASTPRTSGTQETQYF. The CDR3 DNA reads as TGTGCCAGTACCCCTAGGACTAGCGGGACGCAAGAGACCCAGTACTTC.

The chain couples TRBV15 to TRBJ1-1; 8 positions match TRBD1. From germline, CDR1 is LNHNV and CDR2 YYDKDF (reference sequence). This CDR3 contains 17 residues. The V and J ends lost 1 base and 5 bases, in that order; junction bases with no gene match: 12. Here the CDR3 reads CATSRGTTGAMGTEAFF. Written as DNA, the CDR3 is TGTGCCACCAGCAGAGGCACGACAGGGGCCATGGGGACTGAAGCTTTCTTT.

This clone turned up a few times. The chain couples TRBV5-1 to TRBJ2-2, with 8 positions matching TRBD1. The CDR3 runs to 15 residues. V lost 3 bases and J lost 2; bases outside the gene matches: 3. The germline gives CDR1 SGHRS, CDR2 YFSETQ. The CDR3 protein is CASSSGQANTGELFF. For the CDR3, the DNA is TGCGCCAGCAGCTCGGGACAGGCCAACACCGGGGAGCTGTTTTTT.

V usage is TRBV11-3 and J usage is TRBJ2-5; D gene ambiguous. In germline, CDR1 is SGHNT, CDR2 YENEEA. Trimming cost V 3 bases and J 4 bases, with 6 bases left between them. This CDR3 spans 12 amino acids. DNA of the CDR3: TGTGCCAGCAGCTTCCCCCGAGAGACCCAGTACTTC. Protein: CASSFPRETQYF.